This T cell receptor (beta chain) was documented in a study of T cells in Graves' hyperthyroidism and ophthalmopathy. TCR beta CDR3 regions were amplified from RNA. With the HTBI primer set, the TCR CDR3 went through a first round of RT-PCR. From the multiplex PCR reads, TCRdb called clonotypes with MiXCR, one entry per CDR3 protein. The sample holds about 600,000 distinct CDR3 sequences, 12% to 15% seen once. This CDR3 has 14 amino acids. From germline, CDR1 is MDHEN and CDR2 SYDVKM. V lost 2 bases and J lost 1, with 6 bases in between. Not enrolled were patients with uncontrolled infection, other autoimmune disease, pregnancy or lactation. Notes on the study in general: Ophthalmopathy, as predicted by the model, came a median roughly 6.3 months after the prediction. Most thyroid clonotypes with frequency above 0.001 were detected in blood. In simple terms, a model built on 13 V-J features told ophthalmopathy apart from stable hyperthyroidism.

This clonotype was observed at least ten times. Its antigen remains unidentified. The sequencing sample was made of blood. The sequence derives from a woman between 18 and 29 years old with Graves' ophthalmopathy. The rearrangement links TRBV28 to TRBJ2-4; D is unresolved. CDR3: CASSLGQAKNIQYF. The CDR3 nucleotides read TGTGCCAGCAGTTTAGGGCAGGCCAAAAACATTCAGTACTTC. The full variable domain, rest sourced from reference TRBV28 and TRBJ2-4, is DVKVTQSSRYLVKRTGEKVFLECVQDMDHENMFWYRQDPGLGLRLIYFSYDVKMKEKGDIPEGYSVSREKKERFSLILESASTNQTSMYLCASSLGQAKNIQYFGAGTRLSVL.